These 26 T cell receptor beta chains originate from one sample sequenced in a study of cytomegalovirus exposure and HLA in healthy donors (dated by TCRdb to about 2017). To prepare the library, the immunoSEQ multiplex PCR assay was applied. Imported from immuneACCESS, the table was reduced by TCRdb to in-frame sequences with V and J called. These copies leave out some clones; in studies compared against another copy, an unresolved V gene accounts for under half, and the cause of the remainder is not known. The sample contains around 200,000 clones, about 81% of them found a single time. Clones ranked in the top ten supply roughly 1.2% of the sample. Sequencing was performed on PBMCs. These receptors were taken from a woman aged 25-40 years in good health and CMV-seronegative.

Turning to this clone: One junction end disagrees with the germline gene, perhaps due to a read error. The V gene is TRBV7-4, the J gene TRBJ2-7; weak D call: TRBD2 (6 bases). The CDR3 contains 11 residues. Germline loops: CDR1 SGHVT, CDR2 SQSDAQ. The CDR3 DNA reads TGTGCCAGCCTTTTACCGGGACTTTGGGACTTC. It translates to CASLLPGLWDF.

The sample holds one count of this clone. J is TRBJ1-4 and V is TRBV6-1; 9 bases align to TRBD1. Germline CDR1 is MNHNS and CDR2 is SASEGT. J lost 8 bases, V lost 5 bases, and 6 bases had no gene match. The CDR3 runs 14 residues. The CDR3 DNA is TGTGCCAGCAGTCTGGACAGGGGAAAGGAAAAACTGTTTTTT. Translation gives CASSLDRGKEKLFF.

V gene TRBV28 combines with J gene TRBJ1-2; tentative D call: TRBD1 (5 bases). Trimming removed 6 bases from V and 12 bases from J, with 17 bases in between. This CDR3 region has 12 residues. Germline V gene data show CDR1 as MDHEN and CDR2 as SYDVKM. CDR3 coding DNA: TGTGCCAGCAGCCCGACCGCCAGGGCGAACACCTTC. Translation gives CASSPTARANTF.

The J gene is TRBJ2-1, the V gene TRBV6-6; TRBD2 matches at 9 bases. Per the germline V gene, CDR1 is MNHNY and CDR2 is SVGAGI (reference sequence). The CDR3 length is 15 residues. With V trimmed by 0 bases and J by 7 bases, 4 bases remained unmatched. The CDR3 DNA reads TGTGCCAGCAGTTACTCGCGGGAGGGGGGGAATGAGCAGTTCTTC. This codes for CASSYSREGGNEQFF.

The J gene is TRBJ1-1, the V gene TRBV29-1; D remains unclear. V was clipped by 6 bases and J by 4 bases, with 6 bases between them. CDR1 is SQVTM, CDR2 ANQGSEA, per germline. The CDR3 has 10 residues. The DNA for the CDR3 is TGCAGCGTATCGAGCACTGAAGCTTTCTTT. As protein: CSVSSTEAFF.

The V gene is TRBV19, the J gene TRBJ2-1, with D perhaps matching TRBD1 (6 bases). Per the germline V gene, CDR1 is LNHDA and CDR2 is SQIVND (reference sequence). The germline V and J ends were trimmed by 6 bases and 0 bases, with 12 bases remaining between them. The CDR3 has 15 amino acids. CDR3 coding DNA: TGTGCCAGTAGACTAGACAGGAGCTCCTACAATGAGCAGTTCTTC. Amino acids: CASRLDRSSYNEQFF.

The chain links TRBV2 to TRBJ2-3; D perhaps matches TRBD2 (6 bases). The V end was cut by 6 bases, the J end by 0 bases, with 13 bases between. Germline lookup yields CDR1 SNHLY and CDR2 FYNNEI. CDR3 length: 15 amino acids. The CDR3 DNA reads TGTGCCAGCAGAGACACAAGCGGGAGCACAGATACGCAGTATTTT. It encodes CASRDTSGSTDTQYF.

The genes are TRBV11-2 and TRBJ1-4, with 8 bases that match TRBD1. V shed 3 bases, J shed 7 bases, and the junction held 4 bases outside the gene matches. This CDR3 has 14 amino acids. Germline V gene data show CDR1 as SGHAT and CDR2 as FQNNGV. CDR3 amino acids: CASSFIGQGEKLFF. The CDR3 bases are TGTGCCAGCAGCTTCATCGGACAGGGTGAAAAACTGTTTTTT. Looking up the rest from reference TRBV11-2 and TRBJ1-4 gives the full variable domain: EAGVAQSPRYKIIEKRQSVAFWCNPISGHATLYWYQQILGQGPKLLIQFQNNGVVDDSQLPKDRFSAERLKGVDSTLKIQPAKLEDSAVYLCASSFIGQGEKLFFGSGTQLSVL.

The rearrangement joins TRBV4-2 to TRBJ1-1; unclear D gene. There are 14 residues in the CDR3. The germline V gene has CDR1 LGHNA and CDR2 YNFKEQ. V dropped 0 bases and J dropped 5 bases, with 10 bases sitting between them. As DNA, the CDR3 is TGTGCCAGCAGCCAAGATTTAACTAGAACTGAAGCTTTCTTT. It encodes CASSQDLTRTEAFF.

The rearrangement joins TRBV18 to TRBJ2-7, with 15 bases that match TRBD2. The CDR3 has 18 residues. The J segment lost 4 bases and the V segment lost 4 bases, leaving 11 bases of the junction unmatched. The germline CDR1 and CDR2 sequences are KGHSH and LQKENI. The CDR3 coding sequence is TGTGCCAGCTCACAAATACGTCCCGGGACTAGCGGGAGGTACGAGCAGTACTTC. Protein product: CASSQIRPGTSGRYEQYF.

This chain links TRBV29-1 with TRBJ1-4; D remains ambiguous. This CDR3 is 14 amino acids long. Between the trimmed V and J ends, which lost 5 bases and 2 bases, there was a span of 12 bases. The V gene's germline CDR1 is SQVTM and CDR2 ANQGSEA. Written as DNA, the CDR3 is TGCAGCGTTAAGGAGGGTTCCACTAATGAAAAACTGTTTTTT. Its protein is CSVKEGSTNEKLFF. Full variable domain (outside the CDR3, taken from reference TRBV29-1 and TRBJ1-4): SAVISQKPSRDICQRGTSLTIQCQVDSQVTMMFWYRQQPGQSLTLIATANQGSEATYESGFVIDKFPISRPNLTFSTLTVSNMSPEDSSIYLCSVKEGSTNEKLFFGSGTQLSVL.

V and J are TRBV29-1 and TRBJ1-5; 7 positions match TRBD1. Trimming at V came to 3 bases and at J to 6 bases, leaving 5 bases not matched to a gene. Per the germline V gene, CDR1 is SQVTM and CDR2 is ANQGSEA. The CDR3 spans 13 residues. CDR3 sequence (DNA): TGCAGCGTTGATGACAGGGAGATTCAGCCCCAGCATTTT. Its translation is CSVDDREIQPQHF. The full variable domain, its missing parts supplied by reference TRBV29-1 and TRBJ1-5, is SAVISQKPSRDICQRGTSLTIQCQVDSQVTMMFWYRQQPGQSLTLIATANQGSEATYESGFVIDKFPISRPNLTFSTLTVSNMSPEDSSIYLCSVDDREIQPQHFGDGTRLSIL.

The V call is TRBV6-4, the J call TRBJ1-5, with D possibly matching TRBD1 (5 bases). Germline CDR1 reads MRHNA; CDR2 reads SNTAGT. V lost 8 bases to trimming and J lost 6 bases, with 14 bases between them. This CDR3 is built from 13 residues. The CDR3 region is CASAGELGQPQHF. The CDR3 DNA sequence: TGTGCCAGCGCGGGGGAATTGGGTCAGCCCCAGCATTTT.

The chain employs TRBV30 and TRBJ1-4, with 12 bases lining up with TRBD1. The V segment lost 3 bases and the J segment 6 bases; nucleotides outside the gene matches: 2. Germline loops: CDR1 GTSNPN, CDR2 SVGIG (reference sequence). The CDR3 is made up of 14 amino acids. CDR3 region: CAWSRDRGHEKLFF. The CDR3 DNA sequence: TGTGCCTGGAGCCGGGACAGGGGGCATGAAAAACTGTTTTTT.

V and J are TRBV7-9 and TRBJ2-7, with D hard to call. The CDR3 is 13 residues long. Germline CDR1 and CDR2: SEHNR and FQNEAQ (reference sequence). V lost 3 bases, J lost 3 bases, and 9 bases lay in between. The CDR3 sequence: CASSLIASYEQYF. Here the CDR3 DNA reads TGTGCCAGCAGCTTGATCGCTAGCTACGAGCAGTACTTC.

Here the CDR3 DNA reads TGTGCCAGCAGCTTAGGGACAGGGGGGACTGAGCAGTTCTTC. Amino acids: CASSLGTGGTEQFF. The gene calls are TRBV7-2 and TRBJ2-1; 10 nucleotides match TRBD1. Trimming took 1 base from V and 9 from J; bases not matched to a gene: 3. The CDR3 is made up of 14 amino acids. Germline V lookup: CDR1 SGHTA, CDR2 FQGNSA.

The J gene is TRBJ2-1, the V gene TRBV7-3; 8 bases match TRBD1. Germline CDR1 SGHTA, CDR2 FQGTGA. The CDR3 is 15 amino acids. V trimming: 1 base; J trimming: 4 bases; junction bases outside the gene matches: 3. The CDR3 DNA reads TGTGCCAGCAGCTTAAGTGGGACAGGTTACAATGAGCAGTTCTTC. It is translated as CASSLSGTGYNEQFF.

The CDR3 sequence is CASSPGTATTDTQYF. The CDR3 DNA is TGTGCCAGCAGCCCCGGGACAGCGACCACAGATACGCAGTATTTT. The chain recombines TRBV14 with TRBJ2-3, with 7 bases identical to TRBD1. Trimming at V came to 4 bases and at J to 2 bases, leaving 6 bases not matched to a gene. The CDR3 loop spans 15 amino acids. The germline gives CDR1 SGHDN, CDR2 FVKESK.

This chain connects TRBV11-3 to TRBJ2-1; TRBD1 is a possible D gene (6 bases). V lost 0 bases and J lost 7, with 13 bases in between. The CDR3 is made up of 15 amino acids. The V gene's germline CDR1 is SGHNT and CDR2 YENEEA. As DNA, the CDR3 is TGTGCCAGCAGCTTAGACAGGGGAATATGGAATGAGCAGTTCTTC. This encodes CASSLDRGIWNEQFF.

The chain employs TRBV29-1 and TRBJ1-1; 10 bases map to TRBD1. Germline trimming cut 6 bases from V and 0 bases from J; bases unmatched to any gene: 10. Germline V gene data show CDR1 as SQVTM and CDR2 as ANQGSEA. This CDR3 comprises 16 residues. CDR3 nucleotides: TGCAGCGTCAAGGGGGGACAGGGGCGATTGAACACTGAAGCTTTCTTT. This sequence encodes CSVKGGQGRLNTEAFF.

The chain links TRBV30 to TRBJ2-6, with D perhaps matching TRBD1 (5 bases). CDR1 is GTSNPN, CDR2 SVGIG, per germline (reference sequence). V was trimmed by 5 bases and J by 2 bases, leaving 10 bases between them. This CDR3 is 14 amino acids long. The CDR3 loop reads CAWETGAGANVLTF. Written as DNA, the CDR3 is TGTGCCTGGGAAACAGGAGCTGGGGCCAACGTCCTGACTTTC.

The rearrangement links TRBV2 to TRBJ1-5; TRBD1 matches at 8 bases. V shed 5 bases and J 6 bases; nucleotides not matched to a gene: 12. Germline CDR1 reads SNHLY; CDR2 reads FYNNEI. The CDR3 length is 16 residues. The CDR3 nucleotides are TGTGCCAGCAGTTACGAATGGACAGGGAATAGTCAGCCCCAGCATTTT. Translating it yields CASSYEWTGNSQPQHF.

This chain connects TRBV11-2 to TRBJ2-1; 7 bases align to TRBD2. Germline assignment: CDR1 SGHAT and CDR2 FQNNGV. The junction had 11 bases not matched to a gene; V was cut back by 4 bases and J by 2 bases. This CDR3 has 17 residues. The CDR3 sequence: CASSSVGEGATYNEQFF. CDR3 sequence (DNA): TGTGCCAGCAGCTCGGTGGGGGAGGGAGCAACCTACAATGAGCAGTTCTTC.

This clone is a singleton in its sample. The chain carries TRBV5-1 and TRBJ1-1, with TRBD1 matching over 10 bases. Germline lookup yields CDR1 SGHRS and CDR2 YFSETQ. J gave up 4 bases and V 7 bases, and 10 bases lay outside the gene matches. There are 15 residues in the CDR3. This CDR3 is CASGRGGQGTTEAFF. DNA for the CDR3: TGCGCCAGCGGCCGAGGGGGACAGGGGACCACTGAAGCTTTCTTT.

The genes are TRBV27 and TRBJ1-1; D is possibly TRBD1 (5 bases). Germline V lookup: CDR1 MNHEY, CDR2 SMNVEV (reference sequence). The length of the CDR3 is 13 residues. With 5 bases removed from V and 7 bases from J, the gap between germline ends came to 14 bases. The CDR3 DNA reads TGTGCCAGCAGTCGTCGGGACGGGGGTGAAGCTTTCTTT. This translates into CASSRRDGGEAFF.

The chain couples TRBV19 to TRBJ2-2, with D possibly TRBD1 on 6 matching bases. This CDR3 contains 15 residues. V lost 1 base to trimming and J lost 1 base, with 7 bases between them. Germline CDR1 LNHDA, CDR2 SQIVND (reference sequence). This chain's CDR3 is CASSIGGLNTGELFF. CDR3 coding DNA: TGTGCCAGTAGTATAGGGGGGCTGAACACCGGGGAGCTGTTTTTT.